This T cell receptor (beta chain) was retrieved from a study of blood T cell repertoires in COVID-19. Study context: PBMCs, B-cell-depleted T cells, or T cells were the source of the cDNA or gDNA that made up the material.

Per the original methods: Reference gene primer amplification in the assay estimated nucleated cell counts. TCRdb's copy holds only in-frame clones and misses some; the assay was immunoSEQ multiplex PCR. V and J calls and clone size come straight from that table; D and trimming were deduced from the DNA. The table lists about 90,000 clones, about 85% of them singletons. The V segment lost 4 bases and the J segment 5 bases; nucleotides outside the gene matches: 7. Looked up from germline, CDR1 is SGHRS and CDR2 is YFSETQ. This CDR3 region has 15 residues. Sequenced input: peripheral blood. The chain combines TRBV5-1 with TRBJ2-2; 8 nucleotides match TRBD1. The TCR originated in a man at least 80 years old with active or convalescent COVID-19. In nucleotides, the CDR3 is TGCGCCAGCAGCCCGGACAGGGCGGGGACCGGGGAGCTGTTTTTT. Protein product: CASSPDRAGTGELFF.